This paragraph covers one TCR beta chain sequence. Extraction and reverse transcription of RNA yielded cDNA as the sequencing template. Data came from immunoSEQ multiplex PCR; TCRdb stores just in-frame clones and leaves some out. The table has approximately 200,000 clones, 45% to 75% seen once. Sample treatment: oral pan-JAK inhibitor, 5-10 mg twice daily. This entry is derived from a study of CD8+ T cells in alopecia areata. This sample comprised CD4+ T cells sorted from blood, obtained at week 4, from a patient treated with tofacitinib. The TCR was taken from a human donor with alopecia areata.

Here the CDR3 reads CASRQIDSGGNEQFF. CDR3 nucleotides: TGTGCCAGCAGGCAAATCGACTCGGGGGGGAATGAGCAGTTCTTC. The chain is built from TRBV7-2 and TRBJ2-1; 8 nucleotides agree with TRBD2. The CDR3 runs 15 residues. J gave up 7 bases and V 6 bases, and 11 bases lay outside the gene matches. The V gene's germline CDR1 is SGHTA and CDR2 FQGNSA.